The 12 T cell receptor beta chains below all came from one sample that was sequenced in a study of T cell changes during pregnancy in multiple sclerosis. Clones were read by immunoSEQ multiplex PCR, and TCRdb kept only the in-frame ones, dropping some. The data contain fewer than 65,000 clones, around 91% of them singletons. Sequencing used peripheral blood, obtained in the third trimester of pregnancy. The receptors were gathered from a female donor in good health, enrolled as a control in a pregnancy study.

Only a few counts were recorded for this clone. This chain joins TRBV4-1 and TRBJ1-5; D is undetermined. Trimming removed 1 base from V and 3 bases from J, with 10 bases in between. The CDR3 spans 15 residues. Looked up from germline, CDR1 is MGHRA and CDR2 is YSYEKL. CDR3 protein: CASSQVHSYNQPQHF. CDR3 coding DNA: TGCGCCAGCAGCCAAGTACACAGCTACAATCAGCCCCAGCATTTT.

Remarks on this clone: Other DNA sequences in the sample encode the same CDR3. This chain links TRBV27 with TRBJ2-3; possible D gene TRBD2, 5 bases. Between the trimmed V and J ends, which lost 8 bases and 0 bases, there was a span of 6 bases. There are 12 residues in the CDR3. Germline CDR1 MNHEY, CDR2 SMNVEV (reference sequence). This CDR3 is CASRTSTDTQYF. In DNA, the CDR3 is TGTGCCAGCCGGACTAGCACAGATACGCAGTATTTT.

The genes are TRBV18 and TRBJ2-3, with D possibly TRBD2 on 5 matching bases. This CDR3 contains 14 residues. V shed 1 base and J shed 4 bases, with 9 bases lying between them. Germline lookup yields CDR1 KGHSH and CDR2 LQKENI. The CDR3, as DNA: TGTGCCAGCTCACCACAGAGCGGCTCAGATACGCAGTATTTT. It encodes CASSPQSGSDTQYF.

The chain joins TRBV7-8 to TRBJ1-2; 8 nucleotides match TRBD1. Germline V gives CDR1 SGHVS, CDR2 FQNEAQ. CDR3 length equals 16 residues. The trim removed 6 bases at V and 4 bases at J, leaving 13 bases unmatched. The CDR3 is CASRPNDRGQLYGYTF. The CDR3 coding sequence is TGTGCCAGCAGACCTAACGACAGGGGACAACTCTATGGCTACACCTTC.

This clone was detected once. This chain joins TRBV5-4 and TRBJ2-2; 10 nucleotides match TRBD2. J was trimmed by 6 bases and V by 4 bases; bases with no gene match: 9. Germline CDR1 and CDR2: SGHNT and YYREEE (reference sequence). The CDR3 contains 16 residues. As DNA, the CDR3 is TGTGCCAGCAGCCCCGCAGCGGGGGGGCGTTCCGGGGAGCTGTTTTTT. The encoded protein is CASSPAAGGRSGELFF.

V is TRBV5-8 and J is TRBJ2-3; 10 bases align to TRBD2. V lost 1 base to trimming and J lost 0 bases; unmatched junction nucleotides: 11. The CDR3 is made up of 19 amino acids. Germline V CDR1 and CDR2: SGHTS, YDEGEE. This CDR3 reads CASSLFEAGGRTSTDTQYF. In DNA form, the CDR3 reads TGTGCCAGCAGCTTGTTCGAAGCGGGGGGGCGAACTAGCACAGATACGCAGTATTTT.

The chain couples TRBV7-9 to TRBJ1-2; D gene ambiguous. The CDR3 consists of 14 residues. V was cut by 5 bases and J by 2 bases, with 12 bases left in between. Germline CDR1 reads SEHNR; CDR2 reads FQNEAQ (reference sequence). In DNA, the CDR3 is TGTGCCAGCAGCCGGGTCCTGGAAAACTATGGCTACACCTTC. This codes for CASSRVLENYGYTF.

V and J are TRBV7-2 and TRBJ1-5, with TRBD1 identical over 8 bases. CDR3 length: 19 amino acids. The V and J ends lost 1 base and 0 bases, in that order; junction bases with no gene match: 11. From germline, CDR1 is SGHTA and CDR2 FQGNSA. The CDR3 nucleotides are TGTGCCAGCAGCTTAGGGGTGCCAGGGGGCGTATATAGCAATCAGCCCCAGCATTTT. It encodes CASSLGVPGGVYSNQPQHF.

The chain links TRBV28 to TRBJ2-7; 11 nucleotides line up with TRBD2. The germline gives CDR1 MDHEN, CDR2 SYDVKM. After removal of 2 bases from V and 0 bases from J, the junction contained 6 bases not matched to a gene. The CDR3 extends over 17 amino acids. The CDR3 nucleotides read TGTGCCAGCAGTTTAGGGTTCGGGACTAGCGGCTCCTACGAGCAGTACTTC. Its translation: CASSLGFGTSGSYEQYF.

This CDR3 reads CASSPTTRGNEQFF. The CDR3, as DNA: TGTGCCAGCTCACCTACTACTAGAGGTAATGAGCAGTTCTTC. This chain uses TRBV18 with TRBJ2-1; weak D call: TRBD2 (5 bases). The germline gives CDR1 KGHSH, CDR2 LQKENI. The germline V and J ends were trimmed by 3 bases and 7 bases, with 13 bases remaining between them. The CDR3 sequence is 14 residues long.

The genes are TRBV2 and TRBJ2-1; 10 nucleotides match TRBD2. V shed 8 bases, J shed 4 bases, and the junction held 8 bases outside the gene matches. This CDR3 spans 15 amino acids. Germline V gene lookup returns CDR1 SNHLY and CDR2 FYNNEI. The CDR3 DNA follows: TGTGCCAGCTGTCCCGGGACTAGCGAGTACAATGAGCAGTTCTTC. Its translation is CASCPGTSEYNEQFF.

This rearrangement joins TRBV4-1 to TRBJ1-4, with D possibly matching TRBD1 (5 bases). The CDR3 is 14 amino acids. V lost 3 bases and J 5 bases, leaving 10 bases between the germline ends. Germline V gene data show CDR1 as MGHRA and CDR2 as YSYEKL. CDR3 amino acids: CASSQGGWNEKLFF. The CDR3 nucleotides are TGCGCCAGCAGCCAGGGGGGATGGAATGAAAAACTGTTTTTT.